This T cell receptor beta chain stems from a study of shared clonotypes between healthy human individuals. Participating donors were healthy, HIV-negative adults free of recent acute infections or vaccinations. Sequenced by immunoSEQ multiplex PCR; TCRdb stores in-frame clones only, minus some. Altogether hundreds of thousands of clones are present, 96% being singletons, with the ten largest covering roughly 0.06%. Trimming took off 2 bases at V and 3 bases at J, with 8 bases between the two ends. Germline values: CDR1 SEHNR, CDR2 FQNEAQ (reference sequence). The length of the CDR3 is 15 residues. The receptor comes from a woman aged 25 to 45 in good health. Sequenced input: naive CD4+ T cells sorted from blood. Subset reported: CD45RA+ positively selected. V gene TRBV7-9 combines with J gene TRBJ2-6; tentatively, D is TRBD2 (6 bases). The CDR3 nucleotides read TGTGCCAGCAGCTTAATGGGAGGTGGGGCCAACGTCCTGACTTTC. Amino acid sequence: CASSLMGGGANVLTF.